Described below is a single TCR beta chain sequence and its context. Generated by immunoSEQ multiplex PCR, the TCRdb table keeps only in-frame clones and is missing some. The data contain approximately 190,000 clones, approximately 93% of them singletons. This entry belongs to a study of T cell responses to AZD1222 COVID-19 vaccine. CDR3 length equals 13 residues. The V and J ends lost 6 bases and 3 bases respectively, with 11 bases between them. CDR1 and CDR2 from the germline V gene are SGHTA and FQGNSA. The genes are TRBV7-2 and TRBJ2-5, with D unresolved. The source was peripheral blood, collected 28 days after the second AZD1222 dose. This TCR was recovered from an adult who received the AZD1222 COVID-19 vaccine. CDR3: CASSLVGEETQYF. Written as DNA, the CDR3 is TGTGCCAGCAGTCTTGTGGGCGAAGAGACCCAGTACTTC. Full variable domain (missing parts from reference TRBV7-2 and TRBJ2-5): GAGVSQSPSNKVTEKGKDVELRCDPISGHTALYWYRQSLGQGLEFLIYFQGNSAPDKSGLPSDRFSAERTGGSVSTLTIQRTQQEDSAVYLCASSLVGEETQYFGPGTRLLVL.